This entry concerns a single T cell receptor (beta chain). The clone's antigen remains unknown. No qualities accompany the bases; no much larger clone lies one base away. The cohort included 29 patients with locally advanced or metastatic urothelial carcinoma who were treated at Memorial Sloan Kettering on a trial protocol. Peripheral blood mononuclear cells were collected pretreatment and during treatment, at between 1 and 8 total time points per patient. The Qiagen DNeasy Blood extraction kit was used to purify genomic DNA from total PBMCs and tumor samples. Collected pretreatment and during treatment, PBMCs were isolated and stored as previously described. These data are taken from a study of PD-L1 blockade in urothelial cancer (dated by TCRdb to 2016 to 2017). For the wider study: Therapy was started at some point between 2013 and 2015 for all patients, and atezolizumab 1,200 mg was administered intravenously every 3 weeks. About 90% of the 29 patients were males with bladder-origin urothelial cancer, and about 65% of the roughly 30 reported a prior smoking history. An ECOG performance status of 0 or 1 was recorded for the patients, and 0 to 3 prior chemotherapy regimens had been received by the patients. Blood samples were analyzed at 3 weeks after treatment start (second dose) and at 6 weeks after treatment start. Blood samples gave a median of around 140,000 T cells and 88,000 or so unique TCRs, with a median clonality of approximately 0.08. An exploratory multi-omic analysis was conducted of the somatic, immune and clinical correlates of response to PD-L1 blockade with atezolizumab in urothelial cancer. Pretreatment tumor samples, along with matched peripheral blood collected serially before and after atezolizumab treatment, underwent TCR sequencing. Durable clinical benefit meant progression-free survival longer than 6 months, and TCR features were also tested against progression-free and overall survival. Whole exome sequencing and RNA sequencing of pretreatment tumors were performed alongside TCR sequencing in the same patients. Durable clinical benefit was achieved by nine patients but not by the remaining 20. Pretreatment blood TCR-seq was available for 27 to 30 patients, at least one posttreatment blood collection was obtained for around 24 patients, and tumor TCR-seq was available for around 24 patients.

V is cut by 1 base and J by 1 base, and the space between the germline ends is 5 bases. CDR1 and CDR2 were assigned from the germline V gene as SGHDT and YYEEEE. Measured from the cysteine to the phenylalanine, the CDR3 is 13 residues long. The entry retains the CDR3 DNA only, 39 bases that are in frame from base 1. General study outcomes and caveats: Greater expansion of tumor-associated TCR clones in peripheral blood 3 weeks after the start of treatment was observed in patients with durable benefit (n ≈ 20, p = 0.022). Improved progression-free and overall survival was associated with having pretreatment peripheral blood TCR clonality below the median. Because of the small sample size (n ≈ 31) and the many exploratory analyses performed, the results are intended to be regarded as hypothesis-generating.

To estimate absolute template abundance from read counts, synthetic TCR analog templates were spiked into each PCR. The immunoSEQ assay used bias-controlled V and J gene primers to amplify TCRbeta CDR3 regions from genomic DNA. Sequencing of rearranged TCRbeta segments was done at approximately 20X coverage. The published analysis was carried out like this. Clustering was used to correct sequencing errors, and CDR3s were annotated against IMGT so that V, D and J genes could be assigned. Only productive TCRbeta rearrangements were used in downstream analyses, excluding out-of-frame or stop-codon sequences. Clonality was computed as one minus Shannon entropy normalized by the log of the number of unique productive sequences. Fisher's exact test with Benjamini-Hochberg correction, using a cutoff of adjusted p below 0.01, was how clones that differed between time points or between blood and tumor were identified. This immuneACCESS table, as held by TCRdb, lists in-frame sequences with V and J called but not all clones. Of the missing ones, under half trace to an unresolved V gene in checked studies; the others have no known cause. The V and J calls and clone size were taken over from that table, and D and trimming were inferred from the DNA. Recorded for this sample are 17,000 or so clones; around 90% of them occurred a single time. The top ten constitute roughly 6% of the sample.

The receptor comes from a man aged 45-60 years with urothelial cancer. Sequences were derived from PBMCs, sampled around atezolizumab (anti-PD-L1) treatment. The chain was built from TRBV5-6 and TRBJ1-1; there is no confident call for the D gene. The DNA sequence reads TGTGCCAGCAGCTTGACACCGAACACTGAAGCTTTCTTT. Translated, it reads CASSLTPNTEAFF.